A selection of T cell receptor beta chains follows, all from one sample in a study of shared clonotypes between healthy human individuals. The method was immunoSEQ multiplex PCR; TCRdb's version includes in-frame clones alone and lacks a portion of them. This table has 1.5 million to 2.5 million clones, roughly 95% appearing once. The sequencing sample was made of naive CD8+ T cells sorted from blood. The receptors were gathered from a man aged 18-30 years in good health. CDR3s include the opening cysteine and the closing phenylalanine or tryptophan. A D gene is named only where the DNA matches it firmly. For some rows the clone size is stated as once, few or many, or as a class when expanded; others skip it.

>.|TRBV28|TRBJ2-7|.
TGTGCCAGCAGTTTTGGGGGTAACGTTCGCTACGAGCAGTACTTC
CASSFGGNVRYEQYF
>.|TRBV7-6|TRBJ2-7|.
TGTGCCAGCAGCTTAGCAGCATCGGGCCACGAGCAGTACTTC
CASSLAASGHEQYF
>.|TRBV6-1|TRBJ1-1|.
TGTGCCAGCAGTGAAGACAAGATGAACACTGAAGCTTTCTTT
CASSEDKMNTEAFF
>TRBD2|TRBV27|TRBJ2-3|.
TGTGCCAGCACCCGGACTAGCGGGTTATCAGATACGCAGTATTTT
CASTRTSGLSDTQYF
>.|TRBV5-8|TRBJ1-6|.
TGTGCCAGCAGCTTAGTAGGGGACGGGGAGTCACCCCTCCACTTT
CASSLVGDGESPLHF
>.|TRBV6-1|TRBJ2-7|.
TGTGCCAGCAGTCTCTACCAGTCCTACGAGCAGTACTTC
CASSLYQSYEQYF
>.|TRBV27|TRBJ2-3|.
TGTGCCAGCAGTTTCCTACAGGGTCTAGGCACAGATACGCAGTATTTT
CASSFLQGLGTDTQYF
>.|TRBV5-6|TRBJ2-7|.
TGTGCCAGCACCTTAGGGGAGAGTGGGACCCTCGAGCAGTACTTC
CASTLGESGTLEQYF
>.|TRBV4-1|TRBJ2-7|.
TGCGCCAGCAGCCCGCGGGGCAGGCCGTTCTACGAGCAGTACTTC
CASSPRGRPFYEQYF
>TRBD1|TRBV7-8|TRBJ2-7|.
TGTGCCAGCAGCGCCCCGGACAGGGGGCTAAACGAGCAGTACTTC
CASSAPDRGLNEQYF
>.|TRBV2|TRBJ1-6|once
TGTGCCAGCAGTGAAGAGGAGACAGACAATAATTCACCCCTCCACTTT
CASSEEETDNNSPLHF
>.|TRBV28|TRBJ2-2|.
TGTGCCAGCAGTTTAACAGGGTCCACCGGGGAGCTGTTTTTT
CASSLTGSTGELFF
>.|TRBV25-1|TRBJ1-4|.
TGTGCCAGCTCCTGGGGGGGGAATGAAAAACTGTTTTTT
CASSWGGNEKLFF
>TRBD1|TRBV18|TRBJ2-7|once
TGTGCCAGCTCACCAACGGAAGCGACAGGGGTTTACTACGAGCAGTACTTC
CASSPTEATGVYYEQYF
>.|TRBV19|TRBJ2-5|.
TGTGCCAGTAGTCAAGACCCCGCGGAGACCCAGTACTTC
CASSQDPAETQYF
>TRBD1|TRBV28|TRBJ2-2|.
TGTGCCAGCAGTCCGACAGGGAACTATCCGAACACCGGGGAGCTGTTTTTT
CASSPTGNYPNTGELFF
>.|TRBV28|TRBJ2-6|.
TGTGCCAGCAGTACCTCAAGGGGGGCCAACGTCCTGACTTTC
CASSTSRGANVLTF
>.|TRBV27|TRBJ2-2|.
TGTGCCAGCGGGCCACGACCCTCGACCGGGGAGCTGTTTTTT
CASGPRPSTGELFF
>TRBD1|TRBV7-8|TRBJ1-3|.
TGTGCCAGCAGCTTAACGACAGGGGTAGGAAACACCATATATTTT
CASSLTTGVGNTIYF
>.|TRBV27|TRBJ2-1|.
TGTGCCAGCACAGACCCAGGGGAACATGAGCAGTTCTTC
CASTDPGEHEQFF
>.|TRBV28|TRBJ1-1|.
TGTGCCAGCAGAATCGAGGAGGGCAACACTGAAGCTTTCTTT
CASRIEEGNTEAFF
>.|TRBV5-4|TRBJ2-5|.
TGTGCCAGCAGCTTGGGTCTCCGAGAGACCCAGTACTTC
CASSLGLRETQYF
>.|TRBV7-6|TRBJ2-3|.
TGTGCCAGCAGCTTAGCAGTTCTCACAGATACGCAGTATTTT
CASSLAVLTDTQYF
>TRBD1|TRBV2|TRBJ2-2|.
TGTGCCACTACAGGGGGAAACACCGGGGAGCTGTTTTTT
CATTGGNTGELFF
>TRBD1|TRBV28|TRBJ1-5|.
TGTGCCAGCAGCACAGAGAATGACAGGGTTGACAATCAGCCCCAGCATTTT
CASSTENDRVDNQPQHF
>.|TRBV13|TRBJ2-2|.
TGTGCCAGCAGCTTAGCGGTGAACACCGGGGAGCTGTTTTTT
CASSLAVNTGELFF
>.|TRBV7-8|TRBJ2-1|.
TGTGCCAGCACTGTCGGGGGCCCCTATGGGGATGAGCAGTTCTTC
CASTVGGPYGDEQFF
>.|TRBV25-1|TRBJ1-1|.
TGTGCCAGCAGTGGCCCCAGAAGGATGAACACTGAAGCTTTCTTT
CASSGPRRMNTEAFF
>TRBD1|TRBV10-3|TRBJ1-2|.
TGTGCCATCAGTGAGACGAACAGGGGGGAGGCTTATGGCTACACCTTC
CAISETNRGEAYGYTF
>.|TRBV28|TRBJ2-6|.
TGTGCCAGCACCTTAAGGGGGAGCGGGGCCAACGTCCTGACTTTC
CASTLRGSGANVLTF
>TRBD2|TRBV5-6|TRBJ2-1|.
TGTGCCAGCAGCCCGGTGTTGGGCGGGAGTGAATACAATGAGCAGTTCTTC
CASSPVLGGSEYNEQFF
>.|TRBV6-6|TRBJ2-7|.
TGTGCCAGCACCCAACAGGGAAGTTACGAGCAGTACTTC
CASTQQGSYEQYF
>TRBD2|TRBV5-1|TRBJ2-3|.
TGCGCCAGCAGGACAGCTAGCGGAGGCACAGATACGCAGTATTTT
CASRTASGGTDTQYF
>.|TRBV6-5|TRBJ2-1|.
TGTGCCAGCAGTTTAAAAGCAAGACAGGGAGGTATTGAGCAGTTCTTC
CASSLKARQGGIEQFF
>.|TRBV6-1|TRBJ1-1|.
TGTGCCACCGAATTTATAAACACTGAAGCTTTCTTT
CATEFINTEAFF
>TRBD1|TRBV4-1|TRBJ1-2|.
TGCGCCAGCAGCCAAGGACAGGGGGCGGGCTATGGCTACACCTTC
CASSQGQGAGYGYTF
>.|TRBV10-2|TRBJ2-3|.
TGCGCCCCAGTATCGGGAAGCCCAGATACGCAGTATTTT
CAPVSGSPDTQYF
>.|TRBV6-6|TRBJ2-2|.
TGTGCCAGCAGTTCCCGAGAGGGTGACGGGGAGCTGTTTTTT
CASSSREGDGELFF
>.|TRBV5-1|TRBJ2-7|.
TGCGCCAGCAGCTTGGGGGTGGGGAATCCCTACGAGCAGTACTTC
CASSLGVGNPYEQYF
>.|TRBV30|TRBJ2-7|.
TGTGCCTGGAGTCGGGGTTCCCTCTCCTACGAGCAGTACTTC
CAWSRGSLSYEQYF
>.|TRBV7-9|TRBJ2-7|.
TGTGCCAGCAGCCTAGGGTATGAGGGGTACGAGCAGTACTTC
CASSLGYEGYEQYF
>TRBD1|TRBV11-2|TRBJ2-7|.
TGTGCCAGCAGCCAGACCGGGACAGCCTCCTACGAGCAGTACTTC
CASSQTGTASYEQYF
>TRBD2|TRBV27|TRBJ2-2|.
TGTGCCAGCAGTTTATTTGCGGGGGGAGCGAACACCGGGGAGCTGTTTTTT
CASSLFAGGANTGELFF
>.|TRBV27|TRBJ1-6|.
TGTGCCAGCAGTTATCCAGGGGATAATTCACCCCTCCACTTT
CASSYPGDNSPLHF
>.|TRBV4-1|TRBJ1-1|.
TGCGCCAGCAGCCAACCAATAGTTTATCAGGGCACTGAAGCTTTCTTT
CASSQPIVYQGTEAFF
>TRBD2|TRBV19|TRBJ2-7|.
TGTGCCAGTAGTCACAAGGGACTAACCGACTACGAGCAGTACTTC
CASSHKGLTDYEQYF
>.|TRBV4-1|TRBJ2-2|.
TGCGCCAGCAGCCAAGATCCCCTAGCAGGGCTTGCCGGGGAGCTGTTTTTT
CASSQDPLAGLAGELFF
>.|TRBV25-1|TRBJ1-1|.
TGTGCCAGCACCGCCACCTCACAGCTTGAAGCTTTCTTT
CASTATSQLEAFF
>.|TRBV6-6|TRBJ2-7|.
TGTGCCAGCAGTCTTTTGGAACAGTCCTACGAGCAGTACTTC
CASSLLEQSYEQYF
>TRBD2|TRBV2|TRBJ2-5|.
TGTGCCAGCAGTGAGGACGAGCAAGCCCAGCGGGGGACCCAGTACTTC
CASSEDEQAQRGTQYF
>TRBD1|TRBV5-6|TRBJ1-2|.
TGTGCCAGCAGTACTGACAGGGGGCTCTATGGCTACACCTTC
CASSTDRGLYGYTF
>TRBD2|TRBV29-1|TRBJ2-3|.
TGCAGCGTTGAAGGACTAGCGCACATAGGGGTCCTTGCAGATACGCAGTATTTT
CSVEGLAHIGVLADTQYF
>TRBD1|TRBV7-8|TRBJ2-7|.
TGTGCCAGCAGAGATCCGGGACAGGGATACTACGAGCAGTACTTC
CASRDPGQGYYEQYF
>.|TRBV6-5|TRBJ1-2|.
TGTGCCAGCAGCAACACAGGATTAGCTAACTATGGCTACACCTTC
CASSNTGLANYGYTF
>.|TRBV19|TRBJ2-1|.
TGTGCCAGTAGTATTATGGCCGAGGGGTACAATGAGCAGTTCTTC
CASSIMAEGYNEQFF